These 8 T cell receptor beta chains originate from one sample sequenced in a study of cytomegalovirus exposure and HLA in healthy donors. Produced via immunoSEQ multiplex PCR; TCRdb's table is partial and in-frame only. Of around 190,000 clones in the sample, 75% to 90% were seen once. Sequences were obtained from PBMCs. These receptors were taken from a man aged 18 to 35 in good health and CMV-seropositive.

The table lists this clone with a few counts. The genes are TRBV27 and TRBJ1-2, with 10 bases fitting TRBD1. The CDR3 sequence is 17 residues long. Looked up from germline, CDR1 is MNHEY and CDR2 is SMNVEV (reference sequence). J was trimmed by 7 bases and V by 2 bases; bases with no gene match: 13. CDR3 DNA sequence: TGTGCCAGCAGTTTACCCCTCCCGGGACAGGGGTGGTGTGGCTACACCTTC. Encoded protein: CASSLPLPGQGWCGYTF.

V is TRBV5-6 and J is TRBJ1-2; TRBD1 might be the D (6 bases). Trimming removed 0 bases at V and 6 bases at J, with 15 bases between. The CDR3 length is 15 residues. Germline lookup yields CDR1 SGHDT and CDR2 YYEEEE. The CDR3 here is CASSLGPGDRDGYTF. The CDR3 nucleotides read TGTGCCAGCAGCTTGGGCCCAGGGGACCGCGATGGCTACACCTTC.

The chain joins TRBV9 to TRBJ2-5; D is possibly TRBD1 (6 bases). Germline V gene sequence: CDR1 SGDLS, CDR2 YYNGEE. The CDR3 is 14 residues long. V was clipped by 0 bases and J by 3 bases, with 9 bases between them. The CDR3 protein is CASSVGGGEETQYF. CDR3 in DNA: TGTGCCAGCAGCGTAGGTGGGGGCGAAGAGACCCAGTACTTC.

Here the CDR3 DNA reads TGCGCCAGCAGCCCGGGACTAGCGGCGAACACCGGGGAGCTGTTTTTT. Residues: CASSPGLAANTGELFF. This chain links TRBV5-1 with TRBJ2-2, with 11 bases identical to TRBD2. With V trimmed by 4 bases and J by 0 bases, 2 bases remained unmatched. Germline V gene data show CDR1 as SGHRS and CDR2 as YFSETQ. This CDR3 region has 16 residues.

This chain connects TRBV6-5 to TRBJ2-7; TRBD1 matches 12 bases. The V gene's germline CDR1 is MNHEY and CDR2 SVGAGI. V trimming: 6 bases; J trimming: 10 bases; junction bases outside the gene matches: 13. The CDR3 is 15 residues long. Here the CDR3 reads CASRTVGTGGWFQYF. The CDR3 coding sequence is TGTGCCAGCAGAACCGTCGGGACAGGGGGCTGGTTTCAGTACTTC.

CDR3 amino acids: CASRVFTRDRERGNQPQHF. The CDR3 region has the DNA TGTGCCAGCAGAGTTTTCACCCGGGACAGGGAGAGAGGCAATCAGCCCCAGCATTTT. The chain couples TRBV28 to TRBJ1-5; 9 bases fit TRBD1. Germline V gene data show CDR1 as MDHEN and CDR2 as SYDVKM. Trimming at V came to 6 bases and at J to 2 bases, leaving 17 bases not matched to a gene. The CDR3 extends over 19 amino acids.

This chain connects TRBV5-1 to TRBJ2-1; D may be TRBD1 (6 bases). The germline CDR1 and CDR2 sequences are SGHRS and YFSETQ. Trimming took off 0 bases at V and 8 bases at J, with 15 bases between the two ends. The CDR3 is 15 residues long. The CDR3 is CASSLGVRQVDEQFF. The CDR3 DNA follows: TGCGCCAGCAGCTTGGGGGTGCGACAGGTGGATGAGCAGTTCTTC.

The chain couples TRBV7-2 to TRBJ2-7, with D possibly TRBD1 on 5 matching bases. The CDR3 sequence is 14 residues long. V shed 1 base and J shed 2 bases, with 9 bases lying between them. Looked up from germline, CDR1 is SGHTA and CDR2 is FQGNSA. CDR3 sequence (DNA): TGTGCCAGCAGCTTAGGACAGCCTACCTACGAGCAGTACTTC. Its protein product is CASSLGQPTYEQYF.